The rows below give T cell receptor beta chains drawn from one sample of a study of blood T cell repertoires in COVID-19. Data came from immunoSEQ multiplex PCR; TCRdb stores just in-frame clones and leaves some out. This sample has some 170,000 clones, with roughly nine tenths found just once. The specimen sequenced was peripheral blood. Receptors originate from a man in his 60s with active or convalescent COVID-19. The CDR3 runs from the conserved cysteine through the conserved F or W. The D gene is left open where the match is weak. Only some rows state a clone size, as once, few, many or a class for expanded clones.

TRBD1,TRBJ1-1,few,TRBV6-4,TGTGCCAGCAGGGGCCCTCCGGGACAGGGGCCGGGGACTGAAGCTTTCTTT,CASRGPPGQGPGTEAFF
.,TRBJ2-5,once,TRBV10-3,TGTGCCATCAAAGGCAGGAAGATCCAAGAGACCCAGTACTTC,CAIKGRKIQETQYF
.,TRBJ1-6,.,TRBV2,TGTGCCAGAGGGAGCTCCTATAATTCACCCCTCCACTTT,CARGSSYNSPLHF
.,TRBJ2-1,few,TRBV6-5,TGTGCCAGCACCACGGGACTCGGAAATGAGCAGTTCTTC,CASTTGLGNEQFF
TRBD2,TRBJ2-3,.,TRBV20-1,TGCAGTGCTAGTAGGGCCAGCGGGGGCCCATGGGATACGCAGTATTTT,CSASRASGGPWDTQYF
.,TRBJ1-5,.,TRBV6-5,TGTGCCAGCAGCCAAGGGGCGAGAAATCAGCCCCAGCATTTT,CASSQGARNQPQHF
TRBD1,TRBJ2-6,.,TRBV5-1,TGCGCCAGCAGCTTGGAAGGGACAGGGACGATACGTTCTGGGGCCAACGTCCTGACTTTC,CASSLEGTGTIRSGANVLTF
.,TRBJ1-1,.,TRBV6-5,TGTGCCAGCAGTTACGCGGGACGCAACACTGAAGCTTTCTTT,CASSYAGRNTEAFF
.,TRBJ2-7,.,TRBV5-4,TGTGCCAGCAGCTTAGACCCTGGAGGGGCCTACGAGCAGTACTTC,CASSLDPGGAYEQYF
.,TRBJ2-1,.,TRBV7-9,TGTGCCAGCAGCTTAGTCCGGGGAAACTACAATGAGCAGTTCTTC,CASSLVRGNYNEQFF
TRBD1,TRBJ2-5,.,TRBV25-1,TGTGCCAGCAGTGAGCGGGACAGGGGGGTAGAGACCCAGTACTTC,CASSERDRGVETQYF
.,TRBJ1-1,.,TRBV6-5,TGTGCCAGCAGTTACGAGGGCTCAGATCACACTGAAGCTTTCTTT,CASSYEGSDHTEAFF
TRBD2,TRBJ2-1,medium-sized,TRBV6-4,TGTGCCAGCAGTGACCGGACTAGCGGCTACAATGAGCAGTTCTTC,CASSDRTSGYNEQFF
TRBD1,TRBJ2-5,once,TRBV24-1,TGTGCCACCAGTGATTCCGCAGGGACAGGGAAGGGGGAGACCCAGTACTTC,CATSDSAGTGKGETQYF
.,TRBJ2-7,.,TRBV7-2,TGTGCCAGCAGCTTGGGGGGTGGGTACGAGCAGTACTTC,CASSLGGGYEQYF
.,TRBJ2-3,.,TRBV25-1,TGTGCCACCATCACGGGTCCCACAGATACGCAGTATTTT,CATITGPTDTQYF
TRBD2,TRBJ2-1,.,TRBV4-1,TGCGCCAGCAGCCAAGATCGGCGGGGGGGTTTCTGGGGTGAGCAGTTCTTC,CASSQDRRGGFWGEQFF
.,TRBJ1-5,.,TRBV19,TGTGCCAGTAGTATGGGTAGGGGGCAGCCCCAGCATTTT,CASSMGRGQPQHF
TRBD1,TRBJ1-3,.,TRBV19,TGTGCCAGTAGCTCCTCGACAGGGGCAAATGGAAACACCATATATTTT,CASSSSTGANGNTIYF
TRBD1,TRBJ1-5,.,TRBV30,TGTGCCTGGAGTGTACAGGGACAGGGGGCAGGCCAGCCCCAGCATTTT,CAWSVQGQGAGQPQHF
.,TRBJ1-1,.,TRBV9,TGTGCCAGCAGCGTAGTAGAGGTGAACACTGAAGCTTTCTTT,CASSVVEVNTEAFF
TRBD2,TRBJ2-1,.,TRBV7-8,TGTGCCAGCAGCTTAAACCTTGGAGGGGGTCTAGCGGGCAATGAGCAGTTCTTC,CASSLNLGGGLAGNEQFF
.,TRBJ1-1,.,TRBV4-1,TGCGCCAGCAGCCAAGCGCCGACAACGAACACTGAAGCTTTCTTT,CASSQAPTTNTEAFF
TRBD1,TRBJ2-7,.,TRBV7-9,TGTGCCAGCAGCTTAAAGCCGGGACAGGGTCGGTACGAGCAGTACTTC,CASSLKPGQGRYEQYF
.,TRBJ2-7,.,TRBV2,TGTGCCAGCAGTAGACAGTCCCTGGGTCTAGGCATCATGAGGGAGCAGTACTTC,CASSRQSLGLGIMREQYF
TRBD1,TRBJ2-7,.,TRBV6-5,TGTGCCAGCAGTTACAGGGACAGGGGATCCTACGAGCAGTACTTC,CASSYRDRGSYEQYF
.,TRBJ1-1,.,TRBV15,TGTGCCACCAGCAGAGCAAGAAACAGGGAAGCTTTCTTT,CATSRARNREAFF
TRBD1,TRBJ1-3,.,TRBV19,TGTGCCAGTAGTTCCCGGGACAGGAGCCTTCCCGGCCTCTCTGGAAACACCATATATTTT,CASSSRDRSLPGLSGNTIYF
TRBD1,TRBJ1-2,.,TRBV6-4,TGTGCCAGCAGTGACCCCGGGACAGGGAGGAATGGCTACACCTTC,CASSDPGTGRNGYTF
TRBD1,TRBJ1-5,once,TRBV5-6,TGTGCCAGCAGCTCCGACAGGGGGAACAATCAGCCCCAGCATTTT,CASSSDRGNNQPQHF
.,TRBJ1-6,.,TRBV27,TGTGCCAGCAGTTACACAAATAATTCACCCCTCCACTTT,CASSYTNNSPLHF
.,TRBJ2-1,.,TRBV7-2,TGTGCCAGCAGCTTAGAGTCAGGCGCTTACAATGAGCAGTTCTTC,CASSLESGAYNEQFF
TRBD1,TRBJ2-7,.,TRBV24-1,TGTGCCACCAGTGACCTGAACAGGGGGCGGACCTACGAGCAGTACTTC,CATSDLNRGRTYEQYF
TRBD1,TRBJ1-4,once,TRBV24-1,TGTGCCACCAGTGTCTCGACAGGGAGGCGTGAAAAACTGTTTTTT,CATSVSTGRREKLFF
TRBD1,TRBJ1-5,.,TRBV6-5,TGTGCCAGCGGACAGGGGAGTAGCAATCAGCCCCAGCATTTT,CASGQGSSNQPQHF
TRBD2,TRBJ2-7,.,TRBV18,TGTGCCAGCCTCCCGACTAGCGGAAACTACGAGCAGTACTTC,CASLPTSGNYEQYF
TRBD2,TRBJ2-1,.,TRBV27,TGTGCCAGCAGTATGCCGACTAGCGGGAGGGGTAATGAGCAGTTCTTC,CASSMPTSGRGNEQFF
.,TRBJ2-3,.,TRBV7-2,TGTGCCAGCAGCTTCCACGGGGGGCGGTGGACAGATACGCAGTATTTT,CASSFHGGRWTDTQYF
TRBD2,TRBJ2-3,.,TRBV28,TGTGCCAGCAGTTCCGGGGGGGGCACAGATACGCAGTATTTT,CASSSGGGTDTQYF